This section outlines one T cell receptor (beta chain) sequence together with its context. Its target is unknown. The data are from a study of identical twins. In TCRdb, the 5' RACE reads were re-called with MiXCR into one record per CDR3 protein. The sample shows about 730,000 distinct CDR3 sequences, about 20% of them seen only once. Broader study findings: The study based its conclusions on cross-sectional statistical analysis and did not follow the same donors.

The same specimen was also included in a second study, on T cells expressing NK-cell markers. That source adds: Most of the eight sequenced donors were HCMV-seropositive; one was seronegative.

This TCR was recovered from a woman under 30 in good health. The sample was PBMCs.

The CDR3 sequence: CASSLAGRNPFYGYTF. The CDR3 DNA follows: TGCGCCAGCAGCTTGGCCGGGCGGAACCCCTTTTATGGCTACACCTTC. This rearrangement joins TRBV5-1 to TRBJ1-2; D is ambiguous. The CDR3 is 16 residues long. Trimming left V 0 bases short and J 5 bases short, with 17 bases between. The germline V gene encodes CDR1 SGHRS and CDR2 YFSETQ.